This passage covers 17 T cell receptor beta chains from one sample sequenced in a study of CD8+ T cells in alopecia areata. RNA extraction and reverse transcription yielded cDNA as sequencing template. The table came from immunoSEQ multiplex PCR; TCRdb's copy has only in-frame clones and leaves some out. The sample gives some 150,000 clones, under 60% of which show up once; roughly a fifth is in the top ten. The sequences come from CD8+ T cells sorted from blood, collected at week 0. These receptors all come from a human donor with alopecia areata.

CDR3 sequence reads: CASSLLQASNTGELFF. CDR3 bases: TGTGCCAGCAGCTTGCTGCAGGCTTCGAACACCGGGGAGCTGTTTTTT. The chain couples TRBV5-6 to TRBJ2-2, with D uncertain. Germline lookup yields CDR1 SGHDT and CDR2 YYEEEE. CDR3 length equals 16 residues. V lost 1 base and J 0 bases, leaving 10 bases between the germline ends.

The rearrangement uses TRBV30 and TRBJ2-6; D perhaps matches TRBD1 (6 bases). CDR1 is GTSNPN and CDR2 is SVGIG in the germline V gene (reference sequence). The CDR3 contains 14 residues. In nucleotides, the CDR3 is TGTGGCGTACAGGGCTTGCTTGGGGCCAACGTCCTGACTTTC. It encodes CGVQGLLGANVLTF.

The rearrangement uses TRBV9 and TRBJ2-3, with 11 bases lining up with TRBD1. The CDR3 loop spans 17 amino acids. Germline trimming cut 0 bases from V and 6 bases from J; bases unmatched to any gene: 9. Germline CDR1 and CDR2: SGDLS and YYNGEE. Here the CDR3 reads CASSVVDGQGAVDTQYF. For the CDR3, the DNA is TGTGCCAGCAGCGTAGTCGACGGACAGGGGGCTGTGGATACGCAGTATTTT.

The chain recombines TRBV25-1 with TRBJ1-2; no reliable D call. Between the trimmed V and J ends, which lost 2 bases and 8 bases, there was a span of 6 bases. CDR1 is MGHDK and CDR2 is SYGVNS in the germline V gene. This CDR3 is 11 amino acids long. The DNA for the CDR3 is TGTGCCAGCAGTGAAGTGACCGGCTACACCTTC. Protein product: CASSEVTGYTF.

This clone was found a few times. V and J are TRBV2 and TRBJ1-6; D remains unclear. The germline V gene has CDR1 SNHLY and CDR2 FYNNEI. The V end was cut by 2 bases, the J end by 10 bases, with 12 bases between. The CDR3 contains 14 residues. This CDR3 reads CASSERRMGSPLHF. The CDR3 bases are TGTGCCAGCAGTGAACGCAGGATGGGGTCACCCCTCCACTTT.

The chain has TRBV30 and TRBJ1-2; D not certain. The CDR3 length is 12 residues. Germline V CDR1 and CDR2: GTSNPN, SVGIG (reference sequence). V gave up 4 bases and J gave up 6 bases, with 12 bases separating them. The DNA for the CDR3 is TGTGCCTGGAAGAGCTTTGGGGATGGCTACACCTTC. This encodes CAWKSFGDGYTF. Full variable domain (missing parts from reference TRBV30 and TRBJ1-2): SQTIHQWPATLVQPVGSPLSLECTVEGTSNPNLYWYRQAAGRGLQLLFYSVGIGQISSEVPQNLSASRPQDRQFILSSKKLLLSDSGFYLCAWKSFGDGYTFGSGTRLTVV.

This chain connects TRBV5-6 to TRBJ1-2, with 7 bases matching TRBD1. J gave up 5 bases and V 4 bases, and 8 bases lay outside the gene matches. CDR1 is SGHDT, CDR2 YYEEEE, per germline. CDR3 length equals 14 residues. CDR3 sequence reads: CASSTSTGLYGYTF. CDR3 bases: TGTGCCAGCAGCACTTCGACAGGGTTGTATGGCTACACCTTC. The full variable domain, in which reference TRBV5-6 and TRBJ1-2 provide the parts outside the CDR3, is DAGVTQSPTHLIKTRGQQVTLRCSPKSGHDTVSWYQQALGQGPQFIFQYYEEEERQRGNFPDRFSGHQFPNYSSELNVNALLLGDSALYLCASSTSTGLYGYTFGSGTRLTVV.

The chain couples TRBV29-1 to TRBJ1-3; D may be TRBD1 (5 bases). The CDR3 contains 11 residues. V gave up 8 bases and J gave up 5 bases, with 10 bases separating them. Germline CDR1 and CDR2: SQVTM and ANQGSEA. CDR3 DNA: TGCAGCACTGTGGACAGAAACACCATATATTTT. Translating it yields CSTVDRNTIYF.

The chain links TRBV5-1 to TRBJ2-1; 8 bases map to TRBD1. The CDR3 sequence is 13 residues long. CDR1 and CDR2 from the germline V gene are SGHRS and YFSETQ. With 6 bases clipped from V and 7 bases from J, the junction kept 6 bases outside the gene matches. The CDR3 DNA reads TGCGCCAGCAACGTGCAGGGGGCAAATGAGCAGTTCTTC. It specifies CASNVQGANEQFF.

This clone has more than one count but fewer than ten. V is TRBV5-1 and J is TRBJ2-5, with a possible D match to TRBD2 (6 bases). CDR3 size: 15 residues. Trimming left V 8 bases short and J 0 bases short, with 17 bases between. Looked up from germline, CDR1 is SGHRS and CDR2 is YFSETQ. Here the CDR3 reads CASGGTATYQETQYF. CDR3 nucleotides: TGCGCCAGTGGAGGGACGGCCACGTACCAAGAGACCCAGTACTTC. Drawing the rest from reference TRBV5-1 and TRBJ2-5, the complete variable domain is KAGVTQTPRYLIKTRGQQVTLSCSPISGHRSVSWYQQTPGQGLQFLFEYFSETQRNKGNFPGRFSGRQFSNSRSEMNVSTLELGDSALYLCASGGTATYQETQYFGPGTRLLVL.

This chain joins TRBV11-2 and TRBJ2-5, with D tentatively TRBD1 or TRBD2 (5 bases each). CDR3 size: 17 residues. Trimming removed 7 bases at V and 4 bases at J, with 25 bases between. The germline V gene encodes CDR1 SGHAT and CDR2 FQNNGV. The DNA of the CDR3 is TGTGCCAGCACACCCGGCCCCACGGGACCCTGGGTAGAGACCCAGTACTTC. Translating it yields CASTPGPTGPWVETQYF.

The chain combines TRBV6-5 with TRBJ2-7; the D gene is possibly TRBD2 (6 bases). From germline, CDR1 is MNHEY and CDR2 SVGAGI. The germline V and J ends were trimmed by 5 bases and 5 bases, with 19 bases remaining between them. The CDR3 consists of 15 residues. Here the CDR3 reads CASSRSGDQPDEQYF. The CDR3 DNA reads TGTGCCAGCAGTCGGTCGGGGGATCAACCTGACGAGCAGTACTTC.

V gene TRBV30 combines with J gene TRBJ2-5; 10 nucleotides line up with TRBD2. CDR1 and CDR2 (germline): GTSNPN, SVGIG (reference sequence). The CDR3 covers 15 residues. Trimming removed 0 bases from V and 5 bases from J; junction bases left unmatched: 6. CDR3 nucleotides: TGTGCCTGGAGTGTTATAGCGGGGGGAAGGGAGACCCAGTACTTC. It codes for CAWSVIAGGRETQYF.

This chain uses TRBV4-3 with TRBJ1-2, with 9 bases fitting TRBD1. The V gene end was trimmed by 5 bases and the J gene end by 8 bases; junction bases not matched to a gene: 6. The germline V gene has CDR1 LGHNA and CDR2 YSLEER. The CDR3 is 13 amino acids. The CDR3 nucleotides are TGCGCCAGCAGCGGCGGACAGGGGAAAGGCTACACCTTC. This gives the protein CASSGGQGKGYTF.

The chain carries TRBV10-2 and TRBJ1-2, with D possibly being TRBD1 (6 bases). The germline V gene has CDR1 WSHSY and CDR2 SAAADI. This CDR3 has 12 amino acids. Trimming shortened V by 7 bases and J by 3 bases, and 9 bases separated the two germline ends. Here the CDR3 DNA reads TGCGCCAGCATGACAGGAGACTATGGCTACACCTTC. Translating it yields CASMTGDYGYTF.

J is TRBJ2-3 and V is TRBV11-2; D call uncertain. CDR1 SGHAT and CDR2 FQNNGV come from the germline V gene. This CDR3 region has 13 residues. The ends were cut back, 0 bases at V and 3 bases at J, with 4 bases in the middle. The CDR3 sequence is CASSLDPTDTQYF. The CDR3 DNA follows: TGTGCCAGCAGCTTAGACCCAACAGATACGCAGTATTTT.

This sequence joins TRBV7-9 and TRBJ2-7, with D unresolved. Germline lookup yields CDR1 SEHNR and CDR2 FQNEAQ (reference sequence). Trimming removed 7 bases at V and 0 bases at J, with 10 bases between. This CDR3 comprises 13 residues. In DNA form, the CDR3 reads TGTGCCAGCAAGAAAGGCGGCTCCTACGAGCAGTACTTC. This encodes CASKKGGSYEQYF.